The 21 T cell receptor beta chains below come from one sample, sequenced in a study of blood T cells in healthy people across ages. The second PCR ran about 6 to 12 cycles with a sample-barcoded 5' primer and J-beta primers. TCRdb analysed the 5' RACE reads with MiXCR anew, one entry per CDR3 protein. In the table there are some 1.5 million distinct CDR3 sequences, roughly 28% of which are singletons. The specimen sequenced was blood. These receptor sequences come from a woman aged 30 to 39 in good health.

This clonotype was observed many times. V usage is TRBV5-1 and J usage is TRBJ2-5; possible D gene TRBD2, 6 bases. This CDR3 has 14 amino acids. V was clipped by 1 base and J by 2 bases, with 9 bases between them. Per the germline V gene, CDR1 is SGHRS and CDR2 is YFSETQ. The CDR3 DNA follows: TGCGCCAGCAGCTTGACGGGGGTGCAAGAGACCCAGTACTTC. Residues: CASSLTGVQETQYF.

This chain connects TRBV20-1 to TRBJ2-1; TRBD2 might be the D (7 bases). CDR3 length equals 16 residues. The ends were cut back, 3 bases at V and 5 bases at J, with 20 bases in the middle. From germline, CDR1 is DFQATT and CDR2 SNEGSKA (reference sequence). CDR3: CSASHPAGASHNEQFF. As DNA, the CDR3 is TGCAGTGCTAGTCATCCGGCGGGGGCTTCCCACAATGAGCAGTTCTTC.

This chain uses TRBV5-5 with TRBJ2-1; D might be TRBD1 (5 bases). The germline V gene has CDR1 SGHKS and CDR2 YYEKEE (reference sequence). Trimming took 10 bases from V and 8 from J, leaving 19 bases between them. This CDR3 comprises 13 residues. CDR3 protein: CAGSFSRGDEQFF. The CDR3 DNA reads TGTGCCGGTAGCTTCTCTAGGGGCGATGAGCAGTTCTTC.

The CDR3: CASSLRGSRAAGNTIYF. The CDR3, as DNA: TGTGCCAGCAGCTTGAGGGGGAGTAGGGCAGCTGGAAACACCATATATTTT. The chain carries TRBV7-2 and TRBJ1-3; tentative D call: TRBD1 (6 bases). The CDR3 is 17 residues long. The ends were cut back, 3 bases at V and 2 bases at J, with 17 bases in the middle. Looked up from germline, CDR1 is SGHTA and CDR2 is FQGNSA.

In this sample, this clonotype turned up a few times. The rearrangement links TRBV5-6 to TRBJ2-1; TRBD2 matches at 10 bases. CDR1 and CDR2 (germline): SGHDT, YYEEEE. The ends lost 4 bases at V and 12 bases at J; junction bases unmatched: 10. The CDR3 is 14 residues long. CDR3 residues: CASSVTSGTRWQFF. CDR3 sequence (DNA): TGTGCCAGCAGCGTAACTAGCGGGACGAGATGGCAGTTCTTC.

The V gene is TRBV20-1, the J gene TRBJ1-6; no clear D. CDR3 size: 15 residues. The germline V gene has CDR1 DFQATT and CDR2 SNEGSKA (reference sequence). Deletions cut 6 bases from V and 0 bases from J, with 12 bases between. In nucleotides, the CDR3 is TGCAGTGCCGGCACGTCTAGCTCCTATAATTCACCCCTCCACTTT. Protein: CSAGTSSSYNSPLHF.

Comment on this clonotype: At one boundary the junction diverges from the germline segment, which might be a read error. The chain uses TRBV4-1 and TRBJ2-3; D call uncertain. Germline values: CDR1 MGHRA, CDR2 YSYEKL. The CDR3 totals 15 residues. CDR3 DNA: TGCGCCAACAGCCCCACGAGAGTTGGCACAGATACGCAGTATTTT. This translates into CANSPTRVGTDTQYF.

This chain links TRBV20-1 with TRBJ2-1, with D maybe TRBD2 (7 bases). Germline V gene lookup returns CDR1 DFQATT and CDR2 SNEGSKA (reference sequence). Trimming cost V 5 bases and J 4 bases, with 12 bases left between them. The CDR3 sequence is 13 residues long. Written as DNA, the CDR3 is TGCAGTGCTGAGGGGGGGGCTTACAATGAGCAGTTCTTC. Translated: CSAEGGAYNEQFF.

As concerns this clonotype: This sequence may be a read error, since a much larger clone differs from it by one base. The J gene is TRBJ2-5, the V gene TRBV20-1; D is unclear. The closer fit of TRBJ2-7 to the DNA end suggests the J call may be wrong. The CDR3 sequence is 13 residues long. Per the germline V gene, CDR1 is DFQATT and CDR2 is SNEGSKA (reference sequence). CDR3 region: CSAKEARPYEQYF. DNA of the CDR3: TGCAGTGCTAAGGAAGCTCGCCCCTACGAGCAGTACTTC.

A single count supports this clonotype. This rearrangement joins TRBV29-1 to TRBJ1-5, with D hard to call. V lost 4 bases to trimming and J lost 7 bases, with 20 bases between them. The CDR3 has 15 residues. The germline V gene has CDR1 SQVTM and CDR2 ANQGSEA. CDR3 residues: CSVVKDDGVGQPQHF. The CDR3 DNA is TGCAGCGTTGTGAAAGACGATGGGGTTGGGCAGCCCCAGCATTTT.

On this clonotype itself: A much larger clone differs by one base, so this may be a read error. The chain carries TRBV7-2 and TRBJ2-5; 9 bases are shared with TRBD2. Germline CDR1 reads SGHTA; CDR2 reads FQGNSA. J gave up 11 bases and V 4 bases, and 14 bases lay outside the gene matches. This CDR3 contains 15 residues. CDR3 sequence reads: CASSSSGLADNEQYF. The CDR3, as DNA: TGTGCCAGCAGCTCTTCGGGACTAGCAGACAATGAGCAGTACTTC. Full variable domain (missing parts from reference TRBV7-2 and TRBJ2-5): GAGVSQSPSNKVTEKGKDVELRCDPISGHTALYWYRQSLGQGLEFLIYFQGNSAPDKSGLPSDRFSAERTGGSVSTLTIQRTQQEDSAVYLCASSSSGLADNEQYFGPGTRLLVL.

This clonotype has a handful of counts. The DNA of the CDR3 is TGTGCCAGCAGTTTAGTAGGGGGCCGAGCTCATCAGCCCCAGCATTTT. Its protein product is CASSLVGGRAHQPQHF. The chain recombines TRBV12-3 or TRBV12-4 with TRBJ1-5, with TRBD1 identical over 7 bases. This CDR3 spans 16 amino acids. The V gene end was trimmed by 1 base and the J gene end by 5 bases; junction bases not matched to a gene: 8.

This chain joins TRBV4-1 and TRBJ2-5; 13 bases fit TRBD2. The germline V gene has CDR1 MGHRA and CDR2 YSYEKL. This CDR3 is built from 15 residues. Unmatched junction bases numbered 7, after V lost 1 base and J lost 11 bases. The chain's CDR3 is CASSQGLAGGFEQYF. The DNA for the CDR3 is TGCGCCAGCAGCCAAGGACTAGCGGGGGGTTTTGAGCAGTACTTC.

This clonotype was counted a few times. The chain employs TRBV29-1 and TRBJ1-2; D not resolved. The CDR3 length is 9 residues. Trimming pared 4 bases from V and 10 bases from J, leaving 7 bases between. Germline CDR1 reads SQVTM; CDR2 reads ANQGSEA. The DNA of the CDR3 is TGCAGCGTTGTCCCTGACTACACCTTC. It encodes CSVVPDYTF.

Concerning this clonotype itself: The junction and the germline gene differ at one end; a read error may be behind it. The chain couples TRBV20-1 to TRBJ2-1; TRBD2 matches at 8 bases. Germline V gene lookup returns CDR1 DFQATT and CDR2 SNEGSKA (reference sequence). The CDR3 has 16 amino acids. CDR3 nucleotide sequence: TGCAGTGCTCGAGACCTCAGACTAGCGCCCTCCAATGAGCAGTTCTTC. It translates to CSARDLRLAPSNEQFF.

To note about this clonotype: This may stem from a read error, because a much larger clone lies one nucleotide away. The chain combines TRBV10-3 with TRBJ2-5; no clear D. Trimming removed 7 bases at V and 11 bases at J, with 20 bases between. CDR1 is ENHRY and CDR2 is SYGVKD in the germline V gene. The CDR3 is 13 residues long. The CDR3 bases are TGTGCCATCACTTCGTCGGTTAACAATGAGCAGTACTTC. It is translated as CAITSSVNNEQYF.

With regard to this clonotype: A much larger clone lies a single base off, so this may be a read error. This rearrangement joins TRBV10-2 to TRBJ2-1; TRBD1 matches 7 bases. V gave up 11 bases and J gave up 13 bases; unmatched junction bases: 14. From germline, CDR1 is WSHSY and CDR2 SAAADI. CDR3 size: 12 residues. The CDR3 protein is CAALDRQETQFF. CDR3 coding DNA: TGCGCCGCCTTGGACAGGCAAGAGACCCAGTTCTTC.

The chain is built from TRBV6-5 and TRBJ2-6, with 7 bases aligning to TRBD1. CDR3 length equals 15 residues. Germline CDR1 is MNHEY and CDR2 is SVGAGI. V trimming: 8 bases; J trimming: 0 bases; junction bases outside the gene matches: 4. This CDR3 reads CASGQVISGANVLTF. The CDR3 nucleotides are TGTGCCAGCGGACAGGTTATCTCTGGGGCCAACGTCCTGACTTTC.

This clonotype was picked up a small number of times. The chain combines TRBV29-1 with TRBJ2-3; 10 positions agree with TRBD2. The V segment lost 4 bases and the J segment 0 bases; nucleotides outside the gene matches: 13. From germline, CDR1 is SQVTM and CDR2 ANQGSEA. This CDR3 region has 18 residues. CDR3 residues: CSVALLAGTLTSTDTQYF. The CDR3 DNA is TGCAGCGTTGCGTTACTAGCGGGGACCCTTACTAGCACAGATACGCAGTATTTT.

Of note for this clonotype: A read error is likely, as this CDR3 ends without the conserved phenylalanine or tryptophan. The V and J genes are TRBV12-3 or TRBV12-4 and TRBJ1-5, with unresolved D. The CDR3 runs 13 residues. Trimming stripped 5 bases from V and 2 bases from J, with 7 bases between. CDR3 region: CASSHGGNQPQHV. In DNA, the CDR3 is TGTGCCAGCAGTCACGGAGGCAATCAGCCCCAGCATGTT.

The sample holds a few counts of this clonotype. The chain carries TRBV4-3 and TRBJ1-1; D might be TRBD1 (5 bases). Trimming shortened V by 0 bases and J by 4 bases, and 12 bases separated the two germline ends. The CDR3 runs to 15 residues. The germline CDR1 and CDR2 sequences are LGHNA and YSLEER. CDR3 sequence reads: CASSQDRGGSTEAFF. Written as DNA, the CDR3 is TGCGCCAGCAGCCAAGATCGGGGGGGGAGCACTGAAGCTTTCTTT.